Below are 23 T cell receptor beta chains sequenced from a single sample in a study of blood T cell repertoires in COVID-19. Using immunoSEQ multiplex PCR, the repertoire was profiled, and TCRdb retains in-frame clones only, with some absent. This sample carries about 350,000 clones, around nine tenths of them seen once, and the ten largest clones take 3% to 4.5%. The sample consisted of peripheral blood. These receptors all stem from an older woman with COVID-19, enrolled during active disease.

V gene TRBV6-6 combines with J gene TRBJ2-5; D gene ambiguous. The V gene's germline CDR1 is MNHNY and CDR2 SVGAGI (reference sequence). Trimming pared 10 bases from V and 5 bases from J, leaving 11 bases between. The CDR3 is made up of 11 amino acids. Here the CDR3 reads CATTRSETQYF. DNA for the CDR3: TGTGCCACCACCCGGTCCGAGACCCAGTACTTC.

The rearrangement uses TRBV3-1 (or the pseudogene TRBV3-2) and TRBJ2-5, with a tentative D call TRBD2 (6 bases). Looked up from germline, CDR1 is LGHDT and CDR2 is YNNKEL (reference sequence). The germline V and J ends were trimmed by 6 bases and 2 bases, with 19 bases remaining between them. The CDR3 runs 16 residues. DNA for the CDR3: TGTGCCAGCAGTAGCTCCCGGGACTGGCGACAAGAGACCCAGTACTTC. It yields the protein CASSSSRDWRQETQYF.

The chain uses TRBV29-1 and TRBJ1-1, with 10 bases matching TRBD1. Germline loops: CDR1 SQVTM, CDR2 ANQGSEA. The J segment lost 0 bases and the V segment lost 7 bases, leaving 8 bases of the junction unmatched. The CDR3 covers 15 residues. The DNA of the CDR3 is TGCAGCGCCCTCGACAGGGGGCGTATGAACACTGAAGCTTTCTTT. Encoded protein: CSALDRGRMNTEAFF.

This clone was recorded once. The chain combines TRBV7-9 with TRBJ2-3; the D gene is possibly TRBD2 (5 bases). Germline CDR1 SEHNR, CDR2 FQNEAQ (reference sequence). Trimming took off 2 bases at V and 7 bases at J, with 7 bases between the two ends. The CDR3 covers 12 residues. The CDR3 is CASSLQDYTQYF. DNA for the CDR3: TGTGCCAGCAGCTTACAGGACTATACGCAGTATTTT.

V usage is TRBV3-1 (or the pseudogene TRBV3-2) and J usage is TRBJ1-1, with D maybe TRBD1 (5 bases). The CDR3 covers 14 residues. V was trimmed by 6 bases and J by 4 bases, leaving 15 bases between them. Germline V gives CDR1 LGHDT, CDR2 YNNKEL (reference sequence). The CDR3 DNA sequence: TGTGCCAGCAGTCTTGGGGCAGTCGGCACTGAAGCTTTCTTT. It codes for CASSLGAVGTEAFF.

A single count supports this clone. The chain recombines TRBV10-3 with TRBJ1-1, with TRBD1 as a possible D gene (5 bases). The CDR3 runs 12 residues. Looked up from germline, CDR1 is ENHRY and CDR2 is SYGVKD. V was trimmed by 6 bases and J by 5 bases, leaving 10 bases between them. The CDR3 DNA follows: TGTGCCATCAGAGGGAAGGGGACTGAAGCTTTCTTT. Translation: CAIRGKGTEAFF.

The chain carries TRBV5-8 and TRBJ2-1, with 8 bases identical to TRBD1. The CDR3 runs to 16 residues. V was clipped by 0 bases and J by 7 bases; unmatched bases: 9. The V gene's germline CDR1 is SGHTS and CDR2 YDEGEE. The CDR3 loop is CASSLGGAGGTNEQFF. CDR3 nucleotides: TGTGCCAGCAGCTTGGGTGGGGCAGGGGGCACGAATGAGCAGTTCTTC. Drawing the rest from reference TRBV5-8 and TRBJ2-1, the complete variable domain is EAGVTQSPTHLIKTRGQQATLRCSPISGHTSVYWYQQALGLGLQFLLWYDEGEERNRGNFPPRFSGRQFPNYSSELNVNALELEDSALYLCASSLGGAGGTNEQFFGPGTRLTVL.

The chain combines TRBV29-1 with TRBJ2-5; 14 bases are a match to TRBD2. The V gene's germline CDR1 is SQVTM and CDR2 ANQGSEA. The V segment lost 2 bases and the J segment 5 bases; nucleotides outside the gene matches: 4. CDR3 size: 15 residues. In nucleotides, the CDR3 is TGCAGCGTTGAACCCGGGACTAGCGGGGGTGAGACCCAGTACTTC. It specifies CSVEPGTSGGETQYF.

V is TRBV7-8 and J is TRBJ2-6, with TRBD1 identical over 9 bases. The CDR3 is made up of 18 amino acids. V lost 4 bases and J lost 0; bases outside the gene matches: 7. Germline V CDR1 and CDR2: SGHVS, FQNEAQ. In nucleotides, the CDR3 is TGTGCCAGCAGCTCTAGGACAGGGGCGAGCTCTGGGGCCAACGTCCTGACTTTC. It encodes CASSSRTGASSGANVLTF.

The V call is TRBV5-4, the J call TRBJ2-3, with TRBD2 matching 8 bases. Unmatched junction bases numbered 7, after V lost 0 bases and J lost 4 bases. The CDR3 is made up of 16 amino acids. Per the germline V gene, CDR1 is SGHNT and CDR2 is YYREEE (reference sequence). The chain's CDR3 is CASSLARGGRADTQYF. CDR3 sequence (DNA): TGTGCCAGCAGCTTGGCACGGGGGGGTCGTGCAGATACGCAGTATTTT.

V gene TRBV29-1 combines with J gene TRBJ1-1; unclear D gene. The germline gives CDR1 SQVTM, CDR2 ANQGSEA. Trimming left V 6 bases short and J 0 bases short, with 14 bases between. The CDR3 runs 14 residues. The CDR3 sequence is CSVALQLMNTEAFF. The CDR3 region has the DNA TGCAGCGTCGCCTTACAGCTCATGAACACTGAAGCTTTCTTT.

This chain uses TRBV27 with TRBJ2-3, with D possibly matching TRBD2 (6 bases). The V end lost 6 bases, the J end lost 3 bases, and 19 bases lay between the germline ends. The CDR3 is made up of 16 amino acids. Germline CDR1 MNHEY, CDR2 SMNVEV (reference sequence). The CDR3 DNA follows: TGTGCCAGCAGCCTTTCTTTCCGGGGGAGGACAGATACGCAGTATTTT. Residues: CASSLSFRGRTDTQYF.

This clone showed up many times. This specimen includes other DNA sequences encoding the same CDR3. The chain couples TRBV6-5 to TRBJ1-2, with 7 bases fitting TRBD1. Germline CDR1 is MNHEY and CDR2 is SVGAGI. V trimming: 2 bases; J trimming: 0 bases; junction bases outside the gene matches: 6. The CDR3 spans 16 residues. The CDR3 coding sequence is TGTGCCAGCAGTTACGAAACCGGGACAGCTAACTATGGCTACACCTTC. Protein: CASSYETGTANYGYTF.

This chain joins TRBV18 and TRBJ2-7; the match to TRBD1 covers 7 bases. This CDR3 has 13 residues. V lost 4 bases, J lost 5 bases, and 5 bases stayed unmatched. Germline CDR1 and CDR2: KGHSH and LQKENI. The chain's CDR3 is CASSLGQVNEQYF. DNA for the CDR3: TGTGCCAGCTCACTCGGACAGGTGAACGAGCAGTACTTC.

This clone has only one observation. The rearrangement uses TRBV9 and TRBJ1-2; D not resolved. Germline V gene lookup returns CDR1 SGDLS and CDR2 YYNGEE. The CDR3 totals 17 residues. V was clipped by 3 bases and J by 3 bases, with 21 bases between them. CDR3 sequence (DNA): TGTGCCAGCAGCGGTGGAGGTGAGACCGATAAGGACTATGGCTACACCTTC. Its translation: CASSGGGETDKDYGYTF.

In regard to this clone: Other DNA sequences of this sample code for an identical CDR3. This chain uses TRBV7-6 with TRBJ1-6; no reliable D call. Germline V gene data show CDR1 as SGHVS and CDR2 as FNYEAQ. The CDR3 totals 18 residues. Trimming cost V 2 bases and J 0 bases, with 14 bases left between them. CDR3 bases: TGTGCCAGCAGCTTAAGCGGGAGGGAATTCTCCTATAATTCACCCCTCCACTTT. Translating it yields CASSLSGREFSYNSPLHF.

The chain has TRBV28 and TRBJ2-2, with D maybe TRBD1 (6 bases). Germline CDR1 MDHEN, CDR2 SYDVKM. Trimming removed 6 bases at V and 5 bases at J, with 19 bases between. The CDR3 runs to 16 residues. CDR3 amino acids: CASREQGPLVTGELFF. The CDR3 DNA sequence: TGTGCCAGCAGGGAACAGGGCCCACTCGTAACCGGGGAGCTGTTTTTT.

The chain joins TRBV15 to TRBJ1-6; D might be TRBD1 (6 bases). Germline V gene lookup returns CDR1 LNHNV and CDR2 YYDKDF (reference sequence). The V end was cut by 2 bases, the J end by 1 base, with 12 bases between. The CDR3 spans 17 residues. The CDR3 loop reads CATSRSGRGSYNSPLHF. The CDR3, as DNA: TGTGCCACCAGCAGAAGCGGCAGGGGATCCTATAATTCACCCCTCCACTTT. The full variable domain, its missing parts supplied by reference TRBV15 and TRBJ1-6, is DAMVIQNPRYQVTQFGKPVTLSCSQTLNHNVMYWYQQKSSQAPKLLFHYYDKDFNNEADTPDNFQSRRPNTSFCFLDIRSPGLGDTAMYLCATSRSGRGSYNSPLHFGNGTRLTVT.

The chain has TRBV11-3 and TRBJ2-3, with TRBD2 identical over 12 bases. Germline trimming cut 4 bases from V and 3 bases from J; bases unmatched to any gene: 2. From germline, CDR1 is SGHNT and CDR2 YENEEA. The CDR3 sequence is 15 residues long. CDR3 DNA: TGTGCCAGCAGCTCCGGACTAGCGGGGACAGATACGCAGTATTTT. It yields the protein CASSSGLAGTDTQYF. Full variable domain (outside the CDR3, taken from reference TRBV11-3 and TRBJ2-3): EAGVVQSPRYKIIEKKQPVAFWCNPISGHNTLYWYLQNLGQGPELLIRYENEEAVDDSQLPKDRFSAERLKGVDSTLKIQPAELGDSAVYLCASSSGLAGTDTQYFGPGTRLTVL.

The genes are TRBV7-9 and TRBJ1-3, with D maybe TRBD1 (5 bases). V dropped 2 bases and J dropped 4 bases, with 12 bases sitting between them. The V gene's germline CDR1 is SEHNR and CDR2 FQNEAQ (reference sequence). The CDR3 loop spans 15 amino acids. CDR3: CASSLLGAVGNTIYF. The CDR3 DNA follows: TGTGCCAGCAGCTTACTAGGGGCGGTCGGAAACACCATATATTTT.

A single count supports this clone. CDR3 coding DNA: TGCGCCAGCAGCTTGGTAGGGACAGGGGCAGAAAAACTGTTTTTT. Residues: CASSLVGTGAEKLFF. The chain joins TRBV5-1 to TRBJ1-4; 10 nucleotides align to TRBD1. V trimming: 0 bases; J trimming: 8 bases; junction bases outside the gene matches: 4. Germline lookup yields CDR1 SGHRS and CDR2 YFSETQ. The CDR3 length is 15 residues.

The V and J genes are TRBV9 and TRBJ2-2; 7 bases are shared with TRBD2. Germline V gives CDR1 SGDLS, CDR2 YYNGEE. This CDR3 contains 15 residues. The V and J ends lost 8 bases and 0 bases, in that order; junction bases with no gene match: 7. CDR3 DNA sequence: TGTGCCAGTACGACTAGCCATTCGAACACCGGGGAGCTGTTTTTT. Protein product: CASTTSHSNTGELFF.

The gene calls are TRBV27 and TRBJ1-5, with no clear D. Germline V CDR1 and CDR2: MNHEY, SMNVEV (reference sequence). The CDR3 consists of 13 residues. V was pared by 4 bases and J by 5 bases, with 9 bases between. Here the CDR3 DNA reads TGTGCCAGCAGTTCCCGAGGCTATCAGCCCCAGCATTTT. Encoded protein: CASSSRGYQPQHF.